These 32 T cell receptor beta chains originate from one sample sequenced in a study of CD8+ T cells in alopecia areata. Reverse transcription of extracted RNA yielded cDNA, which provided the sequencing template. The protocol was immunoSEQ multiplex PCR, while the TCRdb copy is restricted to in-frame clones and leaves out a portion. The sample lists some 150,000 clones, about 60% occurring once. The sequencing here drew on CD4+ T cells sorted from blood, taken at week 0. The receptors here all came from a human donor with alopecia areata.

This chain uses TRBV29-1 with TRBJ1-2, with D maybe TRBD1 (6 bases). CDR1 and CDR2 from the germline V gene are SQVTM and ANQGSEA. Trimming shortened V by 4 bases and J by 2 bases, and 11 bases separated the two germline ends. This CDR3 has 13 amino acids. CDR3 in amino acids: CSVARGRNYGYTF. DNA of the CDR3: TGCAGCGTTGCCCGGGGGCGCAACTATGGCTACACCTTC.

This clone appeared a few times. This chain connects TRBV5-6 to TRBJ2-1; D gene uncertain. CDR1 is SGHDT and CDR2 is YYEEEE in the germline V gene. Trimming cost V 2 bases and J 7 bases, with 13 bases left between them. The CDR3 runs 14 residues. The CDR3 DNA follows: TGTGCCAGCAGCTTTAAACTTGGCCCGAATGAGCAGTTCTTC. It is translated as CASSFKLGPNEQFF.

The chain combines TRBV25-1 with TRBJ1-1; TRBD1 matches 7 bases. The CDR3 has 15 residues. Germline values: CDR1 MGHDK, CDR2 SYGVNS. With 4 bases clipped from V and 1 base from J, the junction kept 6 bases outside the gene matches. The CDR3 region is CASSGATGSNTEAFF. CDR3 sequence (DNA): TGTGCCAGCAGTGGAGCGACAGGGTCGAACACTGAAGCTTTCTTT.

This clone was picked up a small number of times. The rearrangement uses TRBV9 and TRBJ2-1; a possible D gene is TRBD2 (6 bases). This CDR3 spans 16 amino acids. Germline V gives CDR1 SGDLS, CDR2 YYNGEE. The V end was cut by 0 bases, the J end by 5 bases, with 15 bases between. CDR3 region: CASSVGGGDGHNEQFF. As DNA, the CDR3 is TGTGCCAGCAGCGTAGGGGGCGGGGACGGACACAATGAGCAGTTCTTC.

This clone was seen only a few times. Other nucleotide sequences from this sample produce the same CDR3. V gene TRBV29-1 combines with J gene TRBJ1-1; 8 bases fit TRBD1. J was trimmed by 5 bases and V by 7 bases; bases with no gene match: 9. Germline V gives CDR1 SQVTM, CDR2 ANQGSEA. The CDR3 totals 13 residues. CDR3 sequence (DNA): TGCAGCGCTGGACAGGGAAGAGGGACTGAAGCTTTCTTT. Protein: CSAGQGRGTEAFF.

The chain employs TRBV7-2 and TRBJ1-2, with D possibly TRBD1 on 5 matching bases. Trimming cost V 7 bases and J 8 bases, with 17 bases left between them. Germline lookup yields CDR1 SGHTA and CDR2 FQGNSA. This CDR3 comprises 13 residues. The CDR3 protein is CASTSPGAGGYTF. In DNA, the CDR3 is TGTGCCAGCACCTCCCCTGGGGCCGGCGGCTACACCTTC.

The chain employs TRBV5-1 and TRBJ2-7, with 8 positions matching TRBD2. The CDR3 covers 13 residues. The germline CDR1 and CDR2 sequences are SGHRS and YFSETQ. With V trimmed by 4 bases and J by 5 bases, 5 bases remained unmatched. The CDR3 coding sequence is TGCGCCAGCAGCCCTGCGGGGGGCCACGAGCAGTACTTC. This translates into CASSPAGGHEQYF.

This clone was counted a few times. The gene calls are TRBV7-9 and TRBJ2-5; 9 bases are shared with TRBD1. The CDR3 is 15 residues long. Trimming removed 5 bases from V and 0 bases from J; junction bases left unmatched: 4. Germline CDR1 and CDR2: SEHNR and FQNEAQ (reference sequence). The CDR3 region is CASSRGTGHQETQYF. CDR3 DNA: TGTGCCAGCAGCCGTGGGACAGGGCACCAAGAGACCCAGTACTTC.

This clone has only a few counts. The genes are TRBV11-2 and TRBJ2-1; 7 nucleotides line up with TRBD1. J lost 7 bases, V lost 6 bases, and 6 bases had no gene match. Germline CDR1 SGHAT, CDR2 FQNNGV. The CDR3 is made up of 13 amino acids. The CDR3 sequence: CASRPTGTNEQFF. CDR3 DNA: TGTGCCAGCAGGCCGACAGGGACGAATGAGCAGTTCTTC.

The J gene is TRBJ1-2, the V gene TRBV29-1, with no clear D. The CDR3 runs to 13 residues. The V and J ends lost 6 bases and 1 base respectively, with 12 bases between them. Germline V gives CDR1 SQVTM, CDR2 ANQGSEA. This CDR3 is CSVALDGNYGYTF. The CDR3, as DNA: TGCAGCGTGGCTTTGGACGGTAACTATGGCTACACCTTC.

CDR3 sequence (DNA): TGTGCCTGGAGTGTATCCCACACAGATACGCAGTATTTT. Its translation: CAWSVSHTDTQYF. The chain combines TRBV30 with TRBJ2-3; D not certain. CDR3 size: 13 residues. CDR1 and CDR2 (germline): GTSNPN, SVGIG (reference sequence). V was trimmed by 0 bases and J by 2 bases, leaving 6 bases between them.

Only one count was recorded for this clone. V and J are TRBV15 and TRBJ2-7, with D uncertain. The germline V and J ends were trimmed by 2 bases and 0 bases, with 8 bases remaining between them. The length of the CDR3 is 14 residues. Germline CDR1 reads LNHNV; CDR2 reads YYDKDF (reference sequence). DNA of the CDR3: TGTGCCACCAGCAGAAGACACAGCTCCTACGAGCAGTACTTC. Protein: CATSRRHSSYEQYF.

V gene TRBV2 combines with J gene TRBJ2-1; the match to TRBD1 covers 11 bases. Germline CDR1 SNHLY, CDR2 FYNNEI. V trimming: 8 bases; J trimming: 8 bases; junction bases outside the gene matches: 2. This CDR3 contains 12 residues. Here the CDR3 DNA reads TGTGCCAGCGGGACAGGGGGGGATGAGCAGTTCTTC. This codes for CASGTGGDEQFF.

The chain links TRBV11-1 to TRBJ1-2; D ambiguous. Germline CDR1 is SGHAT and CDR2 is FQDESV (reference sequence). This CDR3 is built from 13 residues. Trimming pared 2 bases from V and 5 bases from J, leaving 9 bases between. CDR3 residues: CASSLRREYGYTF. CDR3 nucleotides: TGTGCCAGCAGCTTACGACGGGAATATGGCTACACCTTC.

The chain recombines TRBV4-3 with TRBJ2-2; D is ambiguous. Germline V gene data show CDR1 as LGHNA and CDR2 as YSLEER. The V end was cut by 0 bases, the J end by 3 bases, with 8 bases between. This CDR3 contains 15 residues. CDR3 sequence: CASSQDLRDTGELFF. The CDR3 coding sequence is TGCGCCAGCAGCCAAGATTTACGGGACACCGGGGAGCTGTTTTTT.

This chain connects TRBV7-9 to TRBJ1-1; D is unclear. Trimming removed 1 base at V and 0 bases at J, with 9 bases between. CDR3 length: 15 amino acids. Germline CDR1 reads SEHNR; CDR2 reads FQNEAQ (reference sequence). CDR3 DNA sequence: TGTGCCAGCAGCTTAGGGTCGGGGATGAACACTGAAGCTTTCTTT. Encoded protein: CASSLGSGMNTEAFF.

A single count supports this clone. The rearrangement uses TRBV15 and TRBJ1-3, with TRBD1 identical over 11 bases. CDR1 LNHNV and CDR2 YYDKDF come from the germline V gene (reference sequence). Germline trimming cut 0 bases from V and 0 bases from J; bases unmatched to any gene: 1. The CDR3 sequence is 17 residues long. The CDR3, as DNA: TGTGCCACCAGCAGAGATGGGACAGGGGGCTCTGGAAACACCATATATTTT. It is translated as CATSRDGTGGSGNTIYF.

A word on this clone: Other DNA sequences in the sample encode the same CDR3. This chain links TRBV9 with TRBJ2-6; D is undetermined. With 1 base removed from V and 0 bases from J, the gap between germline ends came to 5 bases. This CDR3 contains 15 residues. The germline CDR1 and CDR2 sequences are SGDLS and YYNGEE. The CDR3 sequence: CASSVFPSGANVLTF. The DNA for the CDR3 is TGTGCCAGCAGCGTATTCCCCTCTGGGGCCAACGTCCTGACTTTC.

The V and J genes are TRBV18 and TRBJ2-5; perhaps TRBD2 as D (5 bases). CDR3 length equals 13 residues. Germline V lookup: CDR1 KGHSH, CDR2 LQKENI. Trimming shortened V by 3 bases and J by 1 base, and 6 bases separated the two germline ends. This chain's CDR3 is CASSPGVQETQYF. As DNA, the CDR3 is TGTGCCAGCTCACCCGGGGTCCAAGAGACCCAGTACTTC. The whole variable domain, remainder taken from reference TRBV18 and TRBJ2-5, is NAGVMQNPRHLVRRRGQEARLRCSPMKGHSHVYWYRQLPEEGLKFMVYLQKENIIDESGMPKERFSAEFPKEGPSILRIQQVVRGDSAAYFCASSPGVQETQYFGPGTRLLVL.

This clone was found a few times. One end of the junction is discordant with germline, which a read error may explain. The V and J genes are TRBV5-1 and TRBJ2-2; 10 bases match TRBD1. The CDR3 loop spans 15 amino acids. CDR1 is SGHRS and CDR2 is YFSETQ in the germline V gene. The CDR3 nucleotides read TGCGCCAGCAGGTTGGGACAGGGGAGCACCGGGGAGCTGTTTTTT. Protein product: CASRLGQGSTGELFF.

This clone occurred a few times. This chain uses TRBV6-5 with TRBJ1-2; 9 nucleotides match TRBD1. CDR3 size: 13 residues. Germline CDR1 reads MNHEY; CDR2 reads SVGAGI. Unmatched junction bases numbered 5, after V lost 6 bases and J lost 6 bases. For the CDR3, the DNA is TGTGCCAGCAGCCGTACAGGGGGCGATGGCTACACCTTC. Translation gives CASSRTGGDGYTF.

The chain employs TRBV29-1 and TRBJ2-7, with D unresolved. The ends were cut back, 6 bases at V and 6 bases at J, with 12 bases in the middle. CDR1 and CDR2 (germline): SQVTM, ANQGSEA. CDR3 length equals 11 residues. The CDR3 reads CSVVGPPEQYF. Here the CDR3 DNA reads TGCAGCGTCGTTGGGCCACCCGAGCAGTACTTC.

The gene calls are TRBV2 and TRBJ1-1; D ambiguous. V shed 3 bases and J shed 1 base, with 6 bases lying between them. Germline V gives CDR1 SNHLY, CDR2 FYNNEI. The CDR3 spans 13 residues. DNA of the CDR3: TGTGCCAGCAGTGATGATAGGAACACTGAAGCTTTCTTT. Translating gives CASSDDRNTEAFF.

The chain employs TRBV7-2 and TRBJ2-1; 8 bases match TRBD2. This CDR3 spans 14 amino acids. V gave up 5 bases and J gave up 2 bases; unmatched junction bases: 2. CDR1 and CDR2 (germline): SGHTA, FQGNSA. Here the CDR3 reads CASSGGGPYNEQFF. CDR3 bases: TGTGCCAGCAGCGGCGGGGGGCCCTACAATGAGCAGTTCTTC.

The chain uses TRBV27 and TRBJ1-2, with a possible D match to TRBD1 (6 bases). Germline assignment: CDR1 MNHEY and CDR2 SMNVEV (reference sequence). CDR3 length equals 13 residues. With 0 bases removed from V and 8 bases from J, the gap between germline ends came to 10 bases. CDR3 sequence: CASSLSPGEGYTF. The CDR3 nucleotides read TGTGCCAGCAGTTTATCCCCAGGGGAAGGCTACACCTTC.

The V call is TRBV2, the J call TRBJ2-3; TRBD2 is a possible D gene (5 bases). The germline V gene has CDR1 SNHLY and CDR2 FYNNEI. The V end was cut by 3 bases, the J end by 10 bases, with 8 bases between. The CDR3 runs 11 residues. The CDR3, as DNA: TGTGCCAGCAGTGAGACTAAGGCGCAGTATTTT. Translation: CASSETKAQYF.

The chain couples TRBV29-1 to TRBJ2-5; D remains unclear. CDR1 is SQVTM and CDR2 is ANQGSEA in the germline V gene. Between the trimmed V and J ends, which lost 4 bases and 2 bases, there was a span of 11 bases. The CDR3 extends over 13 amino acids. This chain's CDR3 is CSVGYQAQETQYF. DNA of the CDR3: TGCAGCGTTGGGTATCAGGCTCAAGAGACCCAGTACTTC.

In its sample, this clone was seen a few times. The rearrangement uses TRBV5-1 and TRBJ2-5; TRBD2 might be the D (6 bases). The V end was cut by 0 bases, the J end by 2 bases, with 11 bases between. There are 15 residues in the CDR3. The germline CDR1 and CDR2 sequences are SGHRS and YFSETQ. The CDR3 coding sequence is TGCGCCAGCAGCTTGGTGGCGGCGGGGCAAGAGACCCAGTACTTC. As protein: CASSLVAAGQETQYF.

CDR3 nucleotide sequence: TGCAGCGTTGACGGGGAGACTAACATCAGGGAGACCCAGTACTTC. Translation: CSVDGETNIRETQYF. J is TRBJ2-5 and V is TRBV29-1; D may be TRBD2 (5 bases). The CDR3 is made up of 15 amino acids. Trimming took off 3 bases at V and 5 bases at J, with 19 bases between the two ends. The germline gives CDR1 SQVTM, CDR2 ANQGSEA.

The rearrangement links TRBV29-1 to TRBJ2-1, with 8 nucleotides matching TRBD2. The J segment lost 3 bases and the V segment lost 6 bases, leaving 1 base of the junction unmatched. CDR1 and CDR2 from the germline V gene are SQVTM and ANQGSEA. The CDR3 spans 12 residues. DNA for the CDR3: TGCAGCGTCACTAGCGGCTACAATGAGCAGTTCTTC. Translated: CSVTSGYNEQFF.

J is TRBJ2-5 and V is TRBV5-4; D unresolved. This CDR3 region has 14 residues. V shed 1 base and J shed 5 bases, with 12 bases lying between them. Germline CDR1 SGHNT, CDR2 YYREEE (reference sequence). The CDR3 is CASSLWSVVETQYF. CDR3 coding DNA: TGTGCCAGCAGCTTGTGGTCCGTGGTGGAGACCCAGTACTTC.

CDR3 amino acids: CASSEGLPLHF. DNA for the CDR3: TGTGCCAGCAGTGAAGGATTACCCCTCCACTTT. This chain connects TRBV2 to TRBJ1-6; the D is unclear. This CDR3 has 11 amino acids. Germline CDR1 is SNHLY and CDR2 is FYNNEI. V lost 1 base and J 12 bases, leaving 4 bases between the germline ends.